This entry lists 14 T cell receptor beta chains sequenced from one sample in a study of graft-versus-host responses after intestinal transplantation. Using immunoSEQ multiplex PCR, the repertoire was profiled, and TCRdb retains in-frame clones only, with some absent. The sample has tens of thousands of clones, about 94% seen once; the top ten hold 21%. These TCRs' antigens remain unknown. The sample here was unstimulated CD8+ T cells sorted from spleen or lymph node cells, taken before transplant. Receptors were obtained from a human donor who was the organ donor for an intestinal transplant.

The chain has TRBV2 and TRBJ2-7; D may be TRBD1 (6 bases). Germline V CDR1 and CDR2: SNHLY, FYNNEI. This CDR3 comprises 13 residues. Trimming cost V 6 bases and J 2 bases, with 11 bases left between them. CDR3 sequence reads: CASREDSTYEQYF. Here the CDR3 DNA reads TGTGCCAGCAGGGAGGACAGCACCTACGAGCAGTACTTC.

Notes on this clone: Mismatch with germline at one junction end may stem from a read error. The chain has TRBV7-7 and TRBJ2-3; the D is unclear. CDR1 and CDR2 (germline): SSHAT, FNYEAQ (reference sequence). The CDR3 spans 14 residues. The CDR3 DNA is TGTGCTAGCAGCTTAGGGTGGGGTGCAGATACGCAGTATTTT. Amino acids: CASSLGWGADTQYF.

The rearrangement uses TRBV27 and TRBJ2-3, with D perhaps TRBD1 or TRBD2 (5 bases each). V was trimmed by 5 bases and J by 1 base, leaving 16 bases between them. CDR1 MNHEY and CDR2 SMNVEV come from the germline V gene (reference sequence). CDR3 length equals 16 residues. As DNA, the CDR3 is TGTGCCAGCAGTCCCCTGGTGGTGGGACGCACAGATACGCAGTATTTT. It encodes CASSPLVVGRTDTQYF.

V and J are TRBV5-1 and TRBJ2-7, with a possible D match to TRBD1 (5 bases). V gave up 4 bases and J gave up 1 base, with 12 bases separating them. The CDR3 is made up of 14 amino acids. Looked up from germline, CDR1 is SGHRS and CDR2 is YFSETQ. CDR3 sequence (DNA): TGCGCCAGCAGCCCATCCGACAGTTCCTACGAGCAGTACTTC. Translated: CASSPSDSSYEQYF.

The rearrangement joins TRBV4-1 to TRBJ2-7; D not resolved. Germline lookup yields CDR1 MGHRA and CDR2 YSYEKL. The CDR3 is 14 residues long. V was shortened by 1 base and J by 7 bases, with 14 bases between the two germline ends. CDR3 sequence: CASSQGPGPWEQYF. DNA of the CDR3: TGCGCCAGCAGCCAAGGTCCAGGTCCTTGGGAGCAGTACTTC.

The chain uses TRBV7-2 and TRBJ2-2; D is unresolved. The V gene lost 4 bases and the J gene lost 0 bases, with 12 bases spanning the gap. Germline CDR1 reads SGHTA; CDR2 reads FQGNSA. The CDR3 sequence is 16 residues long. This chain's CDR3 is CASSSSPLANTGELFF. CDR3 nucleotide sequence: TGTGCCAGCAGCTCGAGCCCCTTAGCGAACACCGGGGAGCTGTTTTTT.

This clone was found a few times. In DNA, the CDR3 is TGTGCCAGCAGCGCCACCGGGACAGGGACAGATACGCAGTATTTT. Translation gives CASSATGTGTDTQYF. The gene calls are TRBV9 and TRBJ2-3; 9 bases map to TRBD1. The CDR3 is 15 residues long. Germline V CDR1 and CDR2: SGDLS, YYNGEE. V shed 3 bases and J 3 bases; nucleotides not matched to a gene: 5.

This rearrangement joins TRBV19 to TRBJ2-3; weak D call: TRBD2 (7 bases). The CDR3 consists of 16 residues. The V and J ends lost 3 bases and 4 bases respectively, with 17 bases between them. The germline CDR1 and CDR2 sequences are LNHDA and SQIVND (reference sequence). The DNA of the CDR3 is TGTGCCAGTAGTATCCTGGGGAGGGGGGGGGCAGATACGCAGTATTTT. Amino acids: CASSILGRGGADTQYF.

This chain uses TRBV6-1 with TRBJ2-1; TRBD1 might be the D (5 bases). This CDR3 region has 13 residues. Deletions cut 7 bases from V and 3 bases from J, with 10 bases between. The germline V gene has CDR1 MNHNS and CDR2 SASEGT. The CDR3 here is CASKGCGYNEQFF. The CDR3 DNA sequence: TGTGCCAGCAAGGGGTGCGGCTACAATGAGCAGTTCTTC.

The V call is TRBV6-1, the J call TRBJ2-3; the D gene is possibly TRBD2 (5 bases). Germline values: CDR1 MNHNS, CDR2 SASEGT. The CDR3 has 14 amino acids. V lost 8 bases to trimming and J lost 7 bases, with 19 bases between them. The CDR3 reads CASPQPSGFHTQYF. The CDR3 nucleotides are TGTGCCAGCCCGCAACCGTCGGGGTTCCATACGCAGTATTTT.

The chain couples TRBV28 to TRBJ1-4; D remains unclear. This CDR3 region has 13 residues. V was clipped by 1 base and J by 11 bases, with 11 bases between them. The germline V gene encodes CDR1 MDHEN and CDR2 SYDVKM. The CDR3 loop is CASSLSGRRKLFF. The CDR3 coding sequence is TGTGCCAGCAGTTTATCTGGGAGGAGGAAACTGTTTTTT. Looking up the rest from reference TRBV28 and TRBJ1-4 gives the full variable domain: DVKVTQSSRYLVKRTGEKVFLECVQDMDHENMFWYRQDPGLGLRLIYFSYDVKMKEKGDIPEGYSVSREKKERFSLILESASTNQTSMYLCASSLSGRRKLFFGSGTQLSVL.

This sequence joins TRBV4-1 and TRBJ2-7; a possible D gene is TRBD2 (5 bases). CDR3 length equals 14 residues. V shed 2 bases and J shed 3 bases, with 11 bases lying between them. The germline V gene has CDR1 MGHRA and CDR2 YSYEKL. The CDR3 nucleotides read TGCGCCAGCAGCCAACAACCCGGAGGCTACGAGCAGTACTTC. This encodes CASSQQPGGYEQYF.

The CDR3 region is CASTQTGMNTEAFF. The CDR3, as DNA: TGTGCCAGCACCCAGACAGGGATGAACACTGAAGCTTTCTTT. This chain joins TRBV28 and TRBJ1-1, with 7 bases aligning to TRBD1. V shed 7 bases and J 0 bases; nucleotides not matched to a gene: 5. This CDR3 has 14 residues. From germline, CDR1 is MDHEN and CDR2 SYDVKM.

The chain combines TRBV28 with TRBJ1-3; 9 positions match TRBD1. Trimming cost V 5 bases and J 3 bases; bases outside gene matches: 8. CDR1 and CDR2 (germline): MDHEN, SYDVKM. The CDR3 runs 16 residues. Here the CDR3 DNA reads TGTGCCAGCAGTACCCACAGGGGGCTAAATGGAAACACCATATATTTT. Translation gives CASSTHRGLNGNTIYF.